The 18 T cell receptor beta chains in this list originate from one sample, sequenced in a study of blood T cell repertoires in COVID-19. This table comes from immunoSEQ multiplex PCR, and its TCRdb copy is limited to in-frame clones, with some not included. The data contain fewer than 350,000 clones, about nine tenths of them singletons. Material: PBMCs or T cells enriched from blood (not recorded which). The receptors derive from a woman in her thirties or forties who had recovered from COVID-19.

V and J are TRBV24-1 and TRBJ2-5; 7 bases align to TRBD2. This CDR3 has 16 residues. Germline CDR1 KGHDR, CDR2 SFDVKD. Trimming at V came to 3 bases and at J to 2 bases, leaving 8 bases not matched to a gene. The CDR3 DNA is TGTGCCACCAGTGATCCCCCCGGACTAGTGCAAGAGACCCAGTACTTC. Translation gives CATSDPPGLVQETQYF.

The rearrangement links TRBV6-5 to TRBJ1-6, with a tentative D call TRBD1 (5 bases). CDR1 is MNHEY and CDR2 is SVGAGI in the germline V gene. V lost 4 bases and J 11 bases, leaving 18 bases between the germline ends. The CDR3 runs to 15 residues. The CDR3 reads CASSSLPNSGAPLHF. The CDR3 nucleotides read TGTGCCAGCAGTTCCCTACCTAACTCGGGGGCACCCCTCCACTTT.

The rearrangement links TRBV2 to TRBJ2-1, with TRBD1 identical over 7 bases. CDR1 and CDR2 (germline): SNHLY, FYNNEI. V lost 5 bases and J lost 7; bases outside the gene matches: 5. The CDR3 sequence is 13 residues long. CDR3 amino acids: CASSWTGVNEQFF. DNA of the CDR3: TGTGCCAGCAGTTGGACAGGAGTTAATGAGCAGTTCTTC.

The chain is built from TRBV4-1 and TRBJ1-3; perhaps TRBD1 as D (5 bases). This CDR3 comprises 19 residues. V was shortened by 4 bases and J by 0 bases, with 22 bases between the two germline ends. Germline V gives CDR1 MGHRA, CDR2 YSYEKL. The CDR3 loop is CASSPRGGVQQSSGNTIYF. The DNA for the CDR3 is TGCGCCAGCAGCCCCCGGGGCGGGGTCCAACAGAGCTCTGGAAACACCATATATTTT.

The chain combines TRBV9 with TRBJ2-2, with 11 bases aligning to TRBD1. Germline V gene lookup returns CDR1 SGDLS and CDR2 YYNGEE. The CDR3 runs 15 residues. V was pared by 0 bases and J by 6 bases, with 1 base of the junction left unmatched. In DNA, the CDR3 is TGTGCCAGCAGCGTAGCGGGACAGGGGGCCGGGGAGCTGTTTTTT. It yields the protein CASSVAGQGAGELFF.

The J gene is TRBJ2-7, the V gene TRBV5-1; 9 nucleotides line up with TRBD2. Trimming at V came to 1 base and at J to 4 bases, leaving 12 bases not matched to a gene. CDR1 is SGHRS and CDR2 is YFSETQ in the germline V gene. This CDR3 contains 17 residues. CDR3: CASSLWPPLREGYEQYF. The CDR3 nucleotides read TGCGCCAGCAGCTTGTGGCCCCCATTGCGGGAGGGGTACGAGCAGTACTTC. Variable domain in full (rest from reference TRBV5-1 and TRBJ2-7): KAGVTQTPRYLIKTRGQQVTLSCSPISGHRSVSWYQQTPGQGLQFLFEYFSETQRNKGNFPGRFSGRQFSNSRSEMNVSTLELGDSALYLCASSLWPPLREGYEQYFGPGTRLTVT.

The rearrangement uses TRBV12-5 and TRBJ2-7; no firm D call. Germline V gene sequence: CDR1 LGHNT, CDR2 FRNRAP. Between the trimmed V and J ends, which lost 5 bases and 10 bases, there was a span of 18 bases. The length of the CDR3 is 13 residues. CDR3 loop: CASGPSGSELQYF. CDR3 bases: TGTGCTAGTGGTCCATCCGGGTCCGAACTTCAGTACTTC.

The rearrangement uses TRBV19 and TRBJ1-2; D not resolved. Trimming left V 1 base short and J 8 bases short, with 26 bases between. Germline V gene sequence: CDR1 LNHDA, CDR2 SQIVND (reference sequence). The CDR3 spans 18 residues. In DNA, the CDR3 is TGTGCCAGTAGTATAGGAGGAGGGAGGAGCCCGCGAAAGGACGGCTACACCTTC. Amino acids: CASSIGGGRSPRKDGYTF.

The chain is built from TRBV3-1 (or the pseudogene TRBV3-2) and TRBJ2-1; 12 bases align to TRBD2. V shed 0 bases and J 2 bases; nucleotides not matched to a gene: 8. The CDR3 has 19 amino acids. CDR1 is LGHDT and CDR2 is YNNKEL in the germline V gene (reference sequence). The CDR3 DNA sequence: TGTGCCAGCAGCCAAGATTATTGGACTAGCGGGGTCCCCTACAATGAGCAGTTCTTC. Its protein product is CASSQDYWTSGVPYNEQFF.

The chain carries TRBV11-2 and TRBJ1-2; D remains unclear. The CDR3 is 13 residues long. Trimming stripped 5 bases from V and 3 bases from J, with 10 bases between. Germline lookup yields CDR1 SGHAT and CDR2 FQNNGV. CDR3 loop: CASSRRSDYGYTF. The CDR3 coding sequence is TGTGCCAGCAGCCGGAGGTCTGACTATGGCTACACCTTC.

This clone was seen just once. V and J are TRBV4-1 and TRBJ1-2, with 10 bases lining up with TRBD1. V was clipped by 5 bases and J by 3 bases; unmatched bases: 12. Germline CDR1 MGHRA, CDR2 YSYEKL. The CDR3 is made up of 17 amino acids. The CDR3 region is CASSYPGQGRMDYGYTF. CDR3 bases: TGCGCCAGCAGCTATCCGGGACAGGGGCGGATGGACTATGGCTACACCTTC.

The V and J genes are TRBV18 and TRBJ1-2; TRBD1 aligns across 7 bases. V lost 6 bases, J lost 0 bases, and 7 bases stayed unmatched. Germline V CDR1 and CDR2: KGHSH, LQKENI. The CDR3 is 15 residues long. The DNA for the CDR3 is TGTGCCAGCTCCCAGGGACAGACTACTAACTATGGCTACACCTTC. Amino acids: CASSQGQTTNYGYTF. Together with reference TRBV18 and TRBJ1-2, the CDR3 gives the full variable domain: NAGVMQNPRHLVRRRGQEARLRCSPMKGHSHVYWYRQLPEEGLKFMVYLQKENIIDESGMPKERFSAEFPKEGPSILRIQQVVRGDSAAYFCASSQGQTTNYGYTFGSGTRLTVV.

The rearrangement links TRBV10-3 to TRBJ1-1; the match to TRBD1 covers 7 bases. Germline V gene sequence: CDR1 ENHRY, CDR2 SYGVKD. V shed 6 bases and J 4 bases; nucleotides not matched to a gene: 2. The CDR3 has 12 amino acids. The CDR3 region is CAISGTVTEAFF. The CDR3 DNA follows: TGTGCCATCAGCGGGACAGTCACTGAAGCTTTCTTT.

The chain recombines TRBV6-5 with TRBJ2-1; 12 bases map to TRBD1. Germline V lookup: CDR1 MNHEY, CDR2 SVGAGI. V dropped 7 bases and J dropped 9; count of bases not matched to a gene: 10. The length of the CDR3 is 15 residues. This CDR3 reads CASTPPGQGAGEQFF. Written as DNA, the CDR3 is TGTGCCAGCACCCCACCGGGACAGGGGGCTGGTGAGCAGTTCTTC.

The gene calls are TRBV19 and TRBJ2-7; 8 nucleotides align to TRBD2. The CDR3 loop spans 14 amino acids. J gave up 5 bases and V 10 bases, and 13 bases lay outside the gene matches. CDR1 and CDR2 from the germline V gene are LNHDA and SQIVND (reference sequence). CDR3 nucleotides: TGTGCCACCCAACCGTCGGCGGGAGGCCACGAGCAGTACTTC. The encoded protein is CATQPSAGGHEQYF.

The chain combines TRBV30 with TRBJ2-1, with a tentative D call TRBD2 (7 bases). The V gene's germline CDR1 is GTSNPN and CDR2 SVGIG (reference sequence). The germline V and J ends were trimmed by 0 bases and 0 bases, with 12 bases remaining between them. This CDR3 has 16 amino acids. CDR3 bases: TGTGCCTGGAGTGTAGCCGGGGGGCACTCCTACAATGAGCAGTTCTTC. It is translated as CAWSVAGGHSYNEQFF.

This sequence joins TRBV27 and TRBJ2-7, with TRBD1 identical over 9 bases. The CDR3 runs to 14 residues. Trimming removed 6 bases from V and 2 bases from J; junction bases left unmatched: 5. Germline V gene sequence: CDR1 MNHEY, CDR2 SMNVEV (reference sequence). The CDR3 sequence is CASRAGTGPYEQYF. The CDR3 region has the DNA TGTGCCAGCAGGGCCGGGACAGGGCCCTACGAGCAGTACTTC.

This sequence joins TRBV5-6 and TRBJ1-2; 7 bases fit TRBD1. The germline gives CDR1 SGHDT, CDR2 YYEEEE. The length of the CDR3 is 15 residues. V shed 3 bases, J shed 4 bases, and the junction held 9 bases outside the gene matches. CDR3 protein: CASSYDRARGYGYTF. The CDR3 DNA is TGTGCCAGCAGCTATGACAGGGCGCGCGGCTATGGCTACACCTTC.